These 31 T cell receptor beta chains were all obtained from the same sample, sequenced in a study of blood T cell repertoires in COVID-19. The assay was immunoSEQ multiplex PCR, and TCRdb's table has in-frame clones only and misses some. The table includes about 98,000 clones, around 85% detected once. The sequencing input was peripheral blood. These receptors all stem from a woman over 75 with acute or convalescent COVID-19.

The gene calls are TRBV5-1 and TRBJ2-3; 11 bases fit TRBD2. CDR3 length: 17 amino acids. Germline assignment: CDR1 SGHRS and CDR2 YFSETQ. The V and J ends lost 1 base and 5 bases, in that order; junction bases with no gene match: 9. The CDR3 sequence is CASSLNPLAGGRDTQYF. In DNA, the CDR3 is TGCGCCAGCAGCTTGAACCCCCTAGCGGGGGGCAGAGATACGCAGTATTTT.

The chain is built from TRBV19 and TRBJ2-2, with 13 bases fitting TRBD2. CDR1 and CDR2 from the germline V gene are LNHDA and SQIVND (reference sequence). This CDR3 has 18 amino acids. Trimming removed 6 bases from V and 4 bases from J; junction bases left unmatched: 11. CDR3 in amino acids: CASRFGLAGDRGTGELFF. The CDR3, as DNA: TGTGCCAGTAGGTTCGGACTAGCGGGGGATCGGGGCACCGGGGAGCTGTTTTTT.

In its sample, this clone was seen a few times. The V call is TRBV4-2, the J call TRBJ1-6, with 7 bases aligning to TRBD1. The CDR3 loop spans 18 amino acids. The ends lost 0 bases at V and 4 bases at J; junction bases unmatched: 9. Germline V gene lookup returns CDR1 LGHNA and CDR2 YNFKEQ. DNA of the CDR3: TGTGCCAGCAGCCAAGAAGGTGCTACGGGACAGTATAATTCACCCCTCCACTTT. Translating gives CASSQEGATGQYNSPLHF.

This clone was recorded only once. V and J are TRBV5-1 and TRBJ1-3; D may be TRBD1 (5 bases). Per the germline V gene, CDR1 is SGHRS and CDR2 is YFSETQ. CDR3 length: 17 residues. V dropped 4 bases and J dropped 1 base, with 18 bases sitting between them. The CDR3 loop reads CASSQPPGGGSGNTIYF. The CDR3 DNA reads as TGCGCCAGCAGCCAACCACCCGGGGGGGGATCTGGAAACACCATATATTTT.

In this sample, this clone turned up once. V gene TRBV14 combines with J gene TRBJ1-1, with 7 bases aligning to TRBD1. The J segment lost 2 bases and the V segment lost 3 bases, leaving 3 bases of the junction unmatched. The CDR3 covers 14 residues. CDR1 is SGHDN, CDR2 FVKESK, per germline. CDR3 DNA: TGTGCCAGCAGCCACGCAGGGGGTAACACTGAAGCTTTCTTT. This gives the protein CASSHAGGNTEAFF.

The gene calls are TRBV20-1 and TRBJ2-3; tentative D call: TRBD2 (6 bases). CDR1 DFQATT and CDR2 SNEGSKA come from the germline V gene (reference sequence). The CDR3 is 17 amino acids. The V gene lost 3 bases and the J gene lost 6 bases, with 25 bases spanning the gap. DNA of the CDR3: TGCAGTGCTAGTGGGGCGGGGCCCCCCTGGGCCGCCGATACGCAGTATTTT. It is translated as CSASGAGPPWAADTQYF.

This clone appeared once. The V gene is TRBV7-2, the J gene TRBJ1-2; a possible D gene is TRBD1 (6 bases). Germline lookup yields CDR1 SGHTA and CDR2 FQGNSA. Trimming took 4 bases from V and 4 from J, leaving 13 bases between them. The length of the CDR3 is 14 residues. The CDR3 nucleotides are TGTGCCAGCAGCTCCCGGACAGTATCCTATGGCTACACCTTC. Its translation is CASSSRTVSYGYTF.

Points on this clone: Mismatch with germline at one junction end may stem from a read error. The V gene is TRBV27, the J gene TRBJ2-1; 8 nucleotides align to TRBD2. The CDR3 contains 13 residues. CDR1 and CDR2 from the germline V gene are MNHEY and SMNVEV (reference sequence). The CDR3 sequence is CASRVTGGDEQFF. For the CDR3, the DNA is TGTGCCAGCAGGGTCACGGGGGGGGATGAGCAATTCTTC.

The V and J genes are TRBV6-2 or TRBV6-3 and TRBJ1-1, with D tentatively TRBD1 (6 bases). Trimming pared 6 bases from V and 10 bases from J, leaving 12 bases between. The CDR3 runs 11 residues. Germline V gives CDR1 MNHEY, CDR2 SVGEGT. The CDR3 here is CASSREGVAFF. For the CDR3, the DNA is TGTGCCAGCAGCCGGGAGGGGGTAGCTTTCTTT.

This chain links TRBV4-3 with TRBJ2-6, with 7 bases aligning to TRBD1. The V and J ends lost 0 bases and 0 bases, in that order; junction bases with no gene match: 5. From germline, CDR1 is LGHNA and CDR2 YSLEER. The CDR3 totals 18 residues. The CDR3 nucleotides are TGCGCCAGCAGCCAAGAACAGGGGTCCTCCTCTGGGGCCAACGTCCTGACTTTC. Protein sequence: CASSQEQGSSSGANVLTF.

The chain joins TRBV19 to TRBJ1-5, with unresolved D. Per germline, CDR1 LNHDA and CDR2 SQIVND (reference sequence). The CDR3 extends over 12 amino acids. The V end lost 5 bases, the J end lost 9 bases, and 11 bases lay between the germline ends. In DNA form, the CDR3 reads TGTGCCAGTAGTCCGACTCTGGGGCCCCAGCATTTT. Its translation: CASSPTLGPQHF.

The chain carries TRBV6-4 and TRBJ1-5; D gene uncertain. This CDR3 spans 14 amino acids. Trimming cost V 4 bases and J 4 bases, with 11 bases left between them. Germline V lookup: CDR1 MRHNA, CDR2 SNTAGT. The CDR3 spells CASSATAGNQPQHF. In DNA, the CDR3 is TGTGCCAGCAGTGCTACGGCGGGAAATCAGCCCCAGCATTTT.

This clone is a singleton in its sample. This sample includes further DNA sequences coding for the same CDR3. The CDR3 DNA sequence: TGCGCCAGCAGCTTGGCCGGAGGGTCGAGCGGCACCGGGGAGCTGTTTTTT. Its translation is CASSLAGGSSGTGELFF. This rearrangement joins TRBV5-1 to TRBJ2-2; D perhaps matches TRBD2 (6 bases). V was trimmed by 0 bases and J by 4 bases, leaving 16 bases between them. The germline V gene has CDR1 SGHRS and CDR2 YFSETQ. The CDR3 consists of 17 residues.

The gene calls are TRBV6-5 and TRBJ2-7; 10 positions agree with TRBD1. CDR3 length: 14 residues. Germline trimming cut 6 bases from V and 2 bases from J; bases unmatched to any gene: 4. From germline, CDR1 is MNHEY and CDR2 SVGAGI. This CDR3 is CASSRQGAAYEQYF. The CDR3 coding sequence is TGTGCCAGCAGCCGACAGGGGGCAGCCTACGAGCAGTACTTC.

The chain carries TRBV30 and TRBJ1-6; 9 positions agree with TRBD1. The CDR3 is 11 amino acids. The junction had 1 base not matched to a gene; V was cut back by 3 bases and J by 13 bases. The germline V gene has CDR1 GTSNPN and CDR2 SVGIG (reference sequence). This chain's CDR3 is CAWRDRGPLHF. In nucleotides, the CDR3 is TGTGCCTGGAGAGACAGGGGGCCCCTCCACTTT. Based on the CDR3 plus reference TRBV30 and TRBJ1-6, the full variable domain is SQTIHQWPATLVQPVGSPLSLECTVEGTSNPNLYWYRQAAGRGLQLLFYSVGIGQISSEVPQNLSASRPQDRQFILSSKKLLLSDSGFYLCAWRDRGPLHFGNGTRLTVT.

This clone occurred once. This rearrangement joins TRBV4-1 to TRBJ2-2, with a tentative D call TRBD1 (5 bases). This CDR3 is 15 amino acids long. The ends were cut back, 2 bases at V and 6 bases at J, with 13 bases in the middle. Looked up from germline, CDR1 is MGHRA and CDR2 is YSYEKL. As DNA, the CDR3 is TGCGCCAGCAGCCAATCGCACCCAGGGTCCGGGGAGCTGTTTTTT. Translated, it gives CASSQSHPGSGELFF.

This sequence joins TRBV5-1 and TRBJ1-1, with D tentatively TRBD1 (6 bases). The V end lost 0 bases, the J end lost 1 base, and 13 bases lay between the germline ends. CDR3 length: 16 amino acids. CDR1 and CDR2 (germline): SGHRS, YFSETQ. The CDR3 is CASSLGGTGRNTEAFF. The CDR3 region has the DNA TGCGCCAGCAGCTTGGGGGGAACAGGGAGGAACACTGAAGCTTTCTTT. The whole variable domain, filled in from reference TRBV5-1 and TRBJ1-1, reads KAGVTQTPRYLIKTRGQQVTLSCSPISGHRSVSWYQQTPGQGLQFLFEYFSETQRNKGNFPGRFSGRQFSNSRSEMNVSTLELGDSALYLCASSLGGTGRNTEAFFGQGTRLTVV.

The V call is TRBV6-2 or TRBV6-3, the J call TRBJ2-6, with TRBD1 identical over 9 bases. Germline CDR1 and CDR2: MNHEY and SVGEGT. V trimming: 5 bases; J trimming: 0 bases; junction bases outside the gene matches: 5. CDR3 size: 17 residues. The chain's CDR3 is CASSRDRVRSGANVLTF. Written as DNA, the CDR3 is TGTGCCAGCAGTCGGGACAGGGTCCGCTCTGGGGCCAACGTCCTGACTTTC.

The chain joins TRBV4-3 to TRBJ1-4, with 7 bases aligning to TRBD1. The germline CDR1 and CDR2 sequences are LGHNA and YSLEER. Trimming cost V 1 base and J 3 bases; bases outside gene matches: 2. CDR3 length equals 15 residues. The CDR3 is CASSQGGQSNEKLFF. The CDR3 DNA sequence: TGCGCCAGCAGCCAAGGGGGACAGTCTAATGAAAAACTGTTTTTT.

A note on this clone: Other DNA sequences from this sample encode an identical CDR3 as well. This chain connects TRBV27 to TRBJ2-7, with 11 bases aligning to TRBD2. J lost 3 bases, V lost 6 bases, and 7 bases had no gene match. This CDR3 contains 15 residues. Germline V gene sequence: CDR1 MNHEY, CDR2 SMNVEV (reference sequence). The CDR3 sequence: CASSSTSGGVYEQYF. For the CDR3, the DNA is TGTGCCAGCAGCTCTACTAGCGGGGGTGTCTACGAGCAGTACTTC.

DNA for the CDR3: TGTGCCAGCACCTTACAGGGCCCCTCCACCGGGGAGCTGTTTTTT. Residues: CASTLQGPSTGELFF. The V call is TRBV5-5, the J call TRBJ2-2, with D possibly matching TRBD1 (6 bases). The germline V gene encodes CDR1 SGHKS and CDR2 YYEKEE (reference sequence). The CDR3 has 15 amino acids. V was shortened by 6 bases and J by 4 bases, with 16 bases between the two germline ends. The full variable domain, in which reference TRBV5-5 and TRBJ2-2 provide the parts outside the CDR3, is DAGVTQSPTHLIKTRGQQVTLRCSPISGHKSVSWYQQVLGQGPQFIFQYYEKEERGRGNFPDRFSARQFPNYSSELNVNALLLGDSALYLCASTLQGPSTGELFFGEGSRLTVL.

The genes are TRBV2 and TRBJ1-6; 7 bases are a match to TRBD1. The J segment lost 7 bases and the V segment lost 5 bases, leaving 2 bases of the junction unmatched. The CDR3 has 13 amino acids. Germline assignment: CDR1 SNHLY and CDR2 FYNNEI. The CDR3 sequence: CASSQQGNSPLHF. The CDR3 nucleotides read TGTGCCAGCAGTCAACAGGGGAATTCACCCCTCCACTTT.

Only a few counts were recorded for this clone. CDR3 residues: CASSERSGNTIYF. CDR3 in DNA: TGTGCCAGCAGTGAACGGTCTGGAAACACCATATATTTT. The chain is built from TRBV6-1 and TRBJ1-3; D unresolved. There are 13 residues in the CDR3. The V end was cut by 2 bases, the J end by 1 base, with 3 bases between. Germline loops: CDR1 MNHNS, CDR2 SASEGT.

This clone was recorded a few times. J is TRBJ1-2 and V is TRBV2; D is perhaps TRBD1 (6 bases). The CDR3 spans 12 residues. Between the trimmed V and J ends, which lost 5 bases and 8 bases, there was a span of 12 bases. CDR1 is SNHLY, CDR2 FYNNEI, per germline. DNA of the CDR3: TGTGCCAGCAGTCTACAGGGAAACGGCTACACCTTC. It translates to CASSLQGNGYTF.

This clone has just a few counts. The genes are TRBV7-2 and TRBJ2-3; 8 bases fit TRBD2. Germline V gene data show CDR1 as SGHTA and CDR2 as FQGNSA. The length of the CDR3 is 14 residues. With 5 bases clipped from V and 2 bases from J, the junction kept 3 bases outside the gene matches. The CDR3 DNA sequence: TGTGCCAGCAGCCAGCGGGGGAACACAGATACGCAGTATTTT. It is translated as CASSQRGNTDTQYF.

This chain joins TRBV6-5 and TRBJ1-6, with 8 nucleotides matching TRBD1. The V gene end was trimmed by 6 bases and the J gene end by 10 bases; junction bases not matched to a gene: 5. CDR1 and CDR2 (germline): MNHEY, SVGAGI. The CDR3 has 13 residues. In nucleotides, the CDR3 is TGTGCCAGCAGAAGACAGGGGTTCTCACCCCTCCACTTT. This encodes CASRRQGFSPLHF.

V usage is TRBV19 and J usage is TRBJ1-2; D might be TRBD1 (6 bases). CDR3 length: 16 amino acids. V was shortened by 2 bases and J by 0 bases, with 13 bases between the two germline ends. Germline values: CDR1 LNHDA, CDR2 SQIVND (reference sequence). CDR3: CASSIRSGVANYGYTF. CDR3 nucleotides: TGTGCCAGTAGTATAAGGTCAGGGGTAGCTAACTATGGCTACACCTTC.

V and J are TRBV28 and TRBJ1-4, with 12 bases aligning to TRBD1. V was clipped by 6 bases and J by 4 bases; unmatched bases: 12. CDR1 is MDHEN and CDR2 is SYDVKM in the germline V gene. The CDR3 consists of 18 residues. CDR3 in DNA: TGTGCCAGCAGCCCCTACCGGGACAGGGGGCTTGGTAATGAAAAACTGTTTTTT. Its protein is CASSPYRDRGLGNEKLFF.

The V gene is TRBV6-5, the J gene TRBJ2-7, with 12 bases fitting TRBD2. CDR3 length: 14 amino acids. Looked up from germline, CDR1 is MNHEY and CDR2 is SVGAGI. Trimming at V came to 6 bases and at J to 6 bases, leaving 6 bases not matched to a gene. CDR3 bases: TGTGCCAGCAGGCGAGTGACTAGCGGGGGCGAGCAGTACGTC. Translating it yields CASRRVTSGGEQYV.

This clone is a singleton in its sample. V gene TRBV28 combines with J gene TRBJ1-2; D possibly corresponds to TRBD1 (5 bases). Looked up from germline, CDR1 is MDHEN and CDR2 is SYDVKM. CDR3 size: 13 residues. The V and J ends lost 7 bases and 4 bases respectively, with 13 bases between them. This CDR3 is CASIKDTFYGYTF. In nucleotides, the CDR3 is TGTGCCAGCATCAAGGACACTTTCTATGGCTACACCTTC.

The chain recombines TRBV4-1 with TRBJ2-6; no reliable D call. CDR1 and CDR2 from the germline V gene are MGHRA and YSYEKL. This CDR3 comprises 15 residues. With 4 bases removed from V and 0 bases from J, the gap between germline ends came to 7 bases. The CDR3 loop is CASSRGVSGANVLTF. CDR3 nucleotides: TGCGCCAGCAGCCGAGGCGTCTCTGGGGCCAACGTCCTGACTTTC.